This T cell receptor (beta chain) is drawn from a study of cytomegalovirus exposure and HLA in healthy donors. A word on this clone: Its antigen is as yet unknown.

Vbeta (60) and Jbeta (13) primers were used in the PCR. The data were produced by immunoSEQ multiplex PCR, yet TCRdb's version contains in-frame clones alone and is incomplete. Counted here are roughly 180,000 clones, over 65% occurring once; the ten biggest clones make up approximately 0.76%. Unmatched junction bases numbered 12, after V lost 7 bases and J lost 4 bases. The germline gives CDR1 SGHRS, CDR2 YFSETQ. The CDR3 is 16 residues long. The study, taken as a whole, reports: TCR beta chain V- and J-gene trimming was linked, in a later analysis, to a missense variant in DCLRE1C. Confirmation was obtained in vitro that three CMV-associated chains are specific for CMV antigens. According to reports, the classifier identified cytomegalovirus status with high specificity and sensitivity.

Material for sequencing was PBMCs. This TCR was recovered from a female donor in good health and CMV-seronegative. The V gene is TRBV5-1, the J gene TRBJ2-3, with 10 bases identical to TRBD2. The CDR3 is CASSVSGGAAADTQYF. The CDR3 DNA reads as TGCGCCAGCTCGGTGAGCGGGGGGGCCGCGGCAGATACGCAGTATTTT.